One and the same sample provided the 12 T cell receptor beta chains below, sequenced in a study of circulating CD8 cells and anti-PD-1 response in melanoma. The QIAseq Immune Repertoire TCR panel built the libraries from around 15 ng of total RNA. MiXCR, run by TCRdb on the reads, gives a single entry per CDR3 protein. This sample yields several hundred distinct CDR3 sequences, of which 6% to 7.5% are seen a single time; around 28% belongs to the top ten. Four subsets defined by PD-1 and/or TIGIT were sorted from live CD3+CD8+TCRalphabeta+ cells. The specimen was CD8+ T cells from PBMCs, collected at baseline or after one month of anti-PD-1 therapy (not recorded which). Source of these receptors: a human donor with melanoma.

This clonotype is labeled large (0.1 to 1%). As DNA, the CDR3 is TGTGCCAGCAGTTTAGGGACTTCGTACGAGCAGTACTTC. It translates to CASSLGTSYEQYF. V is TRBV27 and J is TRBJ2-7, with TRBD2 as a possible D gene (6 bases). The V gene's germline CDR1 is MNHEY and CDR2 SMNVEV (reference sequence). The V end was cut by 2 bases, the J end by 4 bases, with 9 bases between. The CDR3 sequence is 13 residues long.

A few counts support this clonotype. The rearrangement uses TRBV10-1 and TRBJ1-1, with a possible D match to TRBD1 (5 bases). Germline V gives CDR1 WNHNN, CDR2 SYGVQD (reference sequence). The CDR3 is made up of 14 amino acids. With 7 bases removed from V and 5 bases from J, the gap between germline ends came to 17 bases. The CDR3 protein is CASTPRGVPTEAFF. CDR3 nucleotides: TGCGCCAGCACCCCACGGGGGGTACCGACTGAAGCTTTCTTT.

The table lists this clonotype with a few counts. The chain is built from TRBV28 and TRBJ2-5; D perhaps matches TRBD1 (6 bases). The CDR3 spans 13 residues. Germline loops: CDR1 MDHEN, CDR2 SYDVKM. Trimming cost V 6 bases and J 6 bases, with 14 bases left between them. The CDR3 DNA follows: TGTGCCAGCAGCGGACAGAACGTCAAGACCCAGTACTTC. This gives the protein CASSGQNVKTQYF. Filled out from reference TRBV28 and TRBJ2-5, the complete variable domain reads DVKVTQSSRYLVKRTGEKVFLECVQDMDHENMFWYRQDPGLGLRLIYFSYDVKMKEKGDIPEGYSVSREKKERFSLILESASTNQTSMYLCASSGQNVKTQYFGPGTRLLVL.

This clonotype is judged medium-sized (0.01 to 0.1%). The chain links TRBV5-6 to TRBJ1-5; the match to TRBD1 covers 11 bases. The CDR3 extends over 16 amino acids. The V segment lost 2 bases and the J segment 7 bases; nucleotides outside the gene matches: 8. Germline V gene data show CDR1 as SGHDT and CDR2 as YYEEEE. The CDR3 sequence is CASSFPRTGGLQPQHF. As DNA, the CDR3 is TGTGCCAGCAGCTTCCCGCGGACAGGGGGCTTACAGCCCCAGCATTTT.

The rearrangement joins TRBV5-6 to TRBJ2-1; 7 positions agree with TRBD1. The J segment lost 6 bases and the V segment lost 3 bases, leaving 6 bases of the junction unmatched. This CDR3 has 14 residues. The germline V gene encodes CDR1 SGHDT and CDR2 YYEEEE. CDR3 loop: CASSSGTASNEQFF. Here the CDR3 DNA reads TGTGCCAGCAGCTCCGGGACAGCCAGCAATGAGCAGTTCTTC. The variable domain in full, completed from reference TRBV5-6 and TRBJ2-1, reads DAGVTQSPTHLIKTRGQQVTLRCSPKSGHDTVSWYQQALGQGPQFIFQYYEEEERQRGNFPDRFSGHQFPNYSSELNVNALLLGDSALYLCASSSGTASNEQFFGPGTRLTVL.

By share of the sample, this clonotype is medium-sized. The chain has TRBV2 and TRBJ2-7; D ambiguous. Trimming stripped 2 bases from V and 6 bases from J, with 17 bases between. Germline-derived CDR1 and CDR2 are SNHLY and FYNNEI. The CDR3 has 15 residues. DNA of the CDR3: TGTGCCAGCAGTGAACTAGACGGAACCGTACGCGAGCAGTACTTC. It encodes CASSELDGTVREQYF.

By sample fraction, this clonotype is large (0.1 to 1%). The V gene is TRBV27, the J gene TRBJ2-3; 10 bases are shared with TRBD2. Germline V gene data show CDR1 as MNHEY and CDR2 as SMNVEV (reference sequence). J lost 0 bases, V lost 3 bases, and 9 bases had no gene match. CDR3 size: 18 residues. DNA of the CDR3: TGTGCCAGCAGTTTCTTTAAAAGCGGGGGGGGAAGCACAGATACGCAGTATTTT. It codes for CASSFFKSGGGSTDTQYF.

This clonotype is large in the sample. This chain links TRBV28 with TRBJ1-1; 8 bases are a match to TRBD1. The CDR3 has 15 amino acids. Germline-derived CDR1 and CDR2 are MDHEN and SYDVKM. The ends lost 10 bases at V and 3 bases at J; junction bases unmatched: 13. CDR3 DNA: TGTGCCACCAGGGGCCCCGACAGGGGTGACACTGAAGCTTTCTTT. Translating gives CATRGPDRGDTEAFF. The full variable domain, completed using reference TRBV28 and TRBJ1-1, is DVKVTQSSRYLVKRTGEKVFLECVQDMDHENMFWYRQDPGLGLRLIYFSYDVKMKEKGDIPEGYSVSREKKERFSLILESASTNQTSMYLCATRGPDRGDTEAFFGQGTRLTVV.

This clonotype is labeled medium-sized. The V and J genes are TRBV13 and TRBJ1-3; D is ambiguous. The CDR3 length is 16 residues. Germline V gene sequence: CDR1 PRHDT, CDR2 FYEKMQ (reference sequence). The V end lost 3 bases, the J end lost 0 bases, and 12 bases lay between the germline ends. CDR3: CASSFLAGSSGNTIYF. CDR3 bases: TGTGCCAGCAGCTTCCTCGCGGGTAGCTCTGGAAACACCATATATTTT.

By its share, this clonotype is medium-sized. The J gene is TRBJ2-3, the V gene TRBV2; 12 bases match TRBD2. CDR1 is SNHLY and CDR2 is FYNNEI in the germline V gene. The junction had 14 bases not matched to a gene; V was cut back by 4 bases and J by 0 bases. CDR3 length: 20 amino acids. CDR3: CASSAVEGLAGSASTDTQYF. The CDR3 DNA reads as TGTGCCAGCAGTGCCGTGGAGGGACTAGCGGGTTCCGCTAGCACAGATACGCAGTATTTT.

Within the sample, this clonotype is large (0.1 to 1%). The J gene is TRBJ2-4, the V gene TRBV27; D is perhaps TRBD1 or TRBD2 (5 bases each). Trimming cost V 4 bases and J 1 base, with 14 bases left between them. This CDR3 contains 16 residues. From germline, CDR1 is MNHEY and CDR2 SMNVEV (reference sequence). The CDR3 loop reads CASSSWDGWAKNIQYF. The CDR3 DNA follows: TGTGCCAGCAGTTCTTGGGACGGGTGGGCCAAAAACATTCAGTACTTC.

The DNA of the CDR3 is TGTGCCAGCAGTTACGGGGGGACAGGCCAAGAGACCCAGTACTTC. This translates into CASSYGGTGQETQYF. The V and J genes are TRBV6-5 and TRBJ2-5; TRBD1 matches 8 bases. Per germline, CDR1 MNHEY and CDR2 SVGAGI. After removal of 2 bases from V and 1 base from J, the junction contained 3 bases not matched to a gene. This CDR3 has 15 residues.